The clone carrying this TCR beta chain has a count of ten or more. Antigen specificity is unknown. The entry originates in a study of CD8 T cells in ankylosing spondylitis. Study findings and constraints: The disease-linked clones had a CD8+ phenotype and low blood frequencies. The clones that were linked to disease were reported to be significantly enriched in matched synovial fluid samples from ankylosing spondylitis patients.

Via MiXCR, TCRdb re-called the 5' RACE reads, giving one row per CDR3 protein. Of 200,000 to 300,000 distinct CDR3 sequences in the sample, 10% were seen once. In germline, CDR1 is ENHRY, CDR2 SYGVKD. The CDR3 covers 15 residues. The V end lost 6 bases, the J end lost 0 bases, and 15 bases lay between the germline ends. The clonotype comes from a male donor with ankylosing spondylitis or in good health (not recorded which). Sequencing was done on a sample of blood, either unsorted or a sorted T cell fraction (not recorded which). The rearrangement joins TRBV10-3 to TRBJ2-7, with a possible D match to TRBD2 (5 bases). CDR3 bases: TGTGCCATCAGCCGGGATACAGCAGCCTCCTACGAGCAGTACTTC. Protein sequence: CAISRDTAASYEQYF.